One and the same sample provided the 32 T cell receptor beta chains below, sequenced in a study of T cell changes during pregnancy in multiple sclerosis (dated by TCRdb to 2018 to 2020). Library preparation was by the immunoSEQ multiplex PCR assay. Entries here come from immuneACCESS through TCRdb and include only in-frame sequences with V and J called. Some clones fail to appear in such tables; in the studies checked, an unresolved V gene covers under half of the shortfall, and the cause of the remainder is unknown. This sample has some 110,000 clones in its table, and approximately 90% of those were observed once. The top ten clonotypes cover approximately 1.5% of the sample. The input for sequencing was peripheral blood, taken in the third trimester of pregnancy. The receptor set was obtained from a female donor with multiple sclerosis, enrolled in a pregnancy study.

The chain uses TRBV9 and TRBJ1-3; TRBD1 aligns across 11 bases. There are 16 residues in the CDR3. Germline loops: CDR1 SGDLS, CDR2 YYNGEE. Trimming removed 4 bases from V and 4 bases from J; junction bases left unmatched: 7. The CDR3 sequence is CASSLGQGGPGNTIYF. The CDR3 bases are TGTGCCAGCAGCTTGGGACAGGGGGGACCCGGAAACACCATATATTTT.

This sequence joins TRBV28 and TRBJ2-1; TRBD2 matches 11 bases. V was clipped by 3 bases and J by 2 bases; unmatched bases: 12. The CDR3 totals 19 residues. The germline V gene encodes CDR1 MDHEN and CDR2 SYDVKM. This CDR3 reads CASSFSRSSGRSAYNEQFF. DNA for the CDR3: TGTGCCAGCAGTTTCTCCCGATCTAGCGGGAGGTCAGCCTACAATGAGCAGTTCTTC.

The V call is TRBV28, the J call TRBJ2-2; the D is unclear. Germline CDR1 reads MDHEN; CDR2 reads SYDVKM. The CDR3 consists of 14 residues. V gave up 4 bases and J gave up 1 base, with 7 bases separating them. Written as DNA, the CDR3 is TGTGCCAGCAGTTCCTATAAGAACACCGGGGAGCTGTTTTTT. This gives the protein CASSSYKNTGELFF.

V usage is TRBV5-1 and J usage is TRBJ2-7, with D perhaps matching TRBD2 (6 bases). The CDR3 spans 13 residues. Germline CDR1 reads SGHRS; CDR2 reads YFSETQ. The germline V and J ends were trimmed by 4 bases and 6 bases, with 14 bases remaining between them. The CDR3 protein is CASSARVGGEQYF. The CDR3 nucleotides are TGCGCCAGCAGCGCTCGCGTGGGGGGCGAGCAGTACTTC.

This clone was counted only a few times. This chain's CDR3 is CASTRAPDRSYGYTF. The CDR3, as DNA: TGCGCCAGCACTCGGGCCCCGGACAGGAGCTATGGCTACACCTTC. The rearrangement uses TRBV5-1 and TRBJ1-2, with TRBD1 matching over 7 bases. V trimming: 6 bases; J trimming: 4 bases; junction bases outside the gene matches: 12. Germline CDR1 and CDR2: SGHRS and YFSETQ. CDR3 length: 15 residues.

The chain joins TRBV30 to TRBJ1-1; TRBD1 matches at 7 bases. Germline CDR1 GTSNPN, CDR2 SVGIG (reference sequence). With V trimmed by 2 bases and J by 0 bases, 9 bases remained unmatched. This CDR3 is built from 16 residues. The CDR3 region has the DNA TGTGCCTGGAGTCTAAGGACAGGACCAATGAACACTGAAGCTTTCTTT. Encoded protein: CAWSLRTGPMNTEAFF.

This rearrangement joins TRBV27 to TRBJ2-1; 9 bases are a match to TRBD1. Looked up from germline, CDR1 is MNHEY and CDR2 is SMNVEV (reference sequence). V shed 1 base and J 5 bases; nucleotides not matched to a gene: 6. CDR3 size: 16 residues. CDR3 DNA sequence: TGTGCCAGCAGTTTATTTGGGACAGGGCCGAACAATGAGCAGTTCTTC. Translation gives CASSLFGTGPNNEQFF.

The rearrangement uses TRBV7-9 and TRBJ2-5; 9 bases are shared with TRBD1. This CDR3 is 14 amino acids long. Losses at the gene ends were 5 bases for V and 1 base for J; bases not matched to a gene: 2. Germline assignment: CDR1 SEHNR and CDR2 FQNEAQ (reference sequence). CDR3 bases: TGTGCCAGCAGCGCGGGACAGGGCCAAGAGACCCAGTACTTC. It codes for CASSAGQGQETQYF.

CDR3 DNA: TGTGCCAGCAGTTTAGAAGGGGTTGGAATAGCGGGAGGCACAGATACGCAGTATTTT. Protein product: CASSLEGVGIAGGTDTQYF. This chain joins TRBV28 and TRBJ2-3; TRBD2 matches 9 bases. The CDR3 loop spans 19 amino acids. Germline V CDR1 and CDR2: MDHEN, SYDVKM. The V segment lost 2 bases and the J segment 1 base; nucleotides outside the gene matches: 13. Combining the CDR3 with reference TRBV28 and TRBJ2-3 gives the whole variable domain DVKVTQSSRYLVKRTGEKVFLECVQDMDHENMFWYRQDPGLGLRLIYFSYDVKMKEKGDIPEGYSVSREKKERFSLILESASTNQTSMYLCASSLEGVGIAGGTDTQYFGPGTRLTVL.

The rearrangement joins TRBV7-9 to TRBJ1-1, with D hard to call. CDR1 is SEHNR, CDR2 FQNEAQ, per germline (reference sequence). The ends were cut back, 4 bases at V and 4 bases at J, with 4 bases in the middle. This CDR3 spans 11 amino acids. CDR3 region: CASSSSTEAFF. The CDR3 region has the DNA TGTGCCAGCAGCTCCTCCACTGAAGCTTTCTTT.

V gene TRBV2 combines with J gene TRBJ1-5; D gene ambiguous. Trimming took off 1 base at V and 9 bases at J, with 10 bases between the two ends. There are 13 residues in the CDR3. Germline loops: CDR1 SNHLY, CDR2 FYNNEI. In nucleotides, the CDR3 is TGTGCCAGCAGTGAAGGGAGGGCCCCGCCCCAGCATTTT. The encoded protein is CASSEGRAPPQHF.

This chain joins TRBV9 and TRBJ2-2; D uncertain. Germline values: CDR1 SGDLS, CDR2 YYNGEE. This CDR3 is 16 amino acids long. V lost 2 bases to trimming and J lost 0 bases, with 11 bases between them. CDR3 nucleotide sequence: TGTGCCAGCAGCGTCAAAGCTATCGCGAACACCGGGGAGCTGTTTTTT. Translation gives CASSVKAIANTGELFF.

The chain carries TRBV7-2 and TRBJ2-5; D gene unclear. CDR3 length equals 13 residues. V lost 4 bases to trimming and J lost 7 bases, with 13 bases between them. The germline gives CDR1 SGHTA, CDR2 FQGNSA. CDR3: CASSSNSGGTQYF. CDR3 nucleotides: TGTGCCAGCAGCTCCAATTCGGGTGGGACCCAGTACTTC.

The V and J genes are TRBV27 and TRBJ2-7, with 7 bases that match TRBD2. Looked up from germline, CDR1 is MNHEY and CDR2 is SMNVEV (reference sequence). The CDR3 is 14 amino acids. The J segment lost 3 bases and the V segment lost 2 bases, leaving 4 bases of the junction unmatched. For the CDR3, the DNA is TGTGCCAGCAGTTTAAGACAGCGGGACTACGAGCAGTACTTC. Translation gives CASSLRQRDYEQYF.

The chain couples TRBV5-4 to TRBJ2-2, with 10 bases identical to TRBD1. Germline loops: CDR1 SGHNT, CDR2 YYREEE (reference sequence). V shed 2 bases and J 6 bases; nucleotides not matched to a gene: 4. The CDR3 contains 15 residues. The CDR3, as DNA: TGTGCCAGCAGCTTTGACAGGGGGCAAGCCGGGGAGCTGTTTTTT. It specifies CASSFDRGQAGELFF.

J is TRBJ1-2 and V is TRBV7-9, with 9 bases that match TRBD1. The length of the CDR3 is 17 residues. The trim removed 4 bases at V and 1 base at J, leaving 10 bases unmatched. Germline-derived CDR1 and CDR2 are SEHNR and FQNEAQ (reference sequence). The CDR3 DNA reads TGTGCCAGCAGCTCACGACAGGGGGGAAGGGATAACTATGGCTACACCTTC. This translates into CASSSRQGGRDNYGYTF.

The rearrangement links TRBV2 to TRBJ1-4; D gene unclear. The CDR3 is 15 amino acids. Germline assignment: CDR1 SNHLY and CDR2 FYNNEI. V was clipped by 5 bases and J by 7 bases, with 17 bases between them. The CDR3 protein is CASSLGYRGSEKLFF. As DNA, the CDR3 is TGTGCCAGCAGTTTGGGGTACCGGGGAAGTGAAAAACTGTTTTTT.

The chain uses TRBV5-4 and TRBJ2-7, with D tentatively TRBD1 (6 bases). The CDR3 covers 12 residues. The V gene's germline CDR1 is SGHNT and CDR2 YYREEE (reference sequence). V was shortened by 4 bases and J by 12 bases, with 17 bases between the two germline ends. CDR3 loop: CASSPNRDTPYF. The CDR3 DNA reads TGTGCCAGCAGCCCAAACCGGGACACCCCGTACTTC.

CDR3 DNA: TGTGCCACCAGAGACAGTAATGAAAAACTGTTTTTT. Its protein is CATRDSNEKLFF. V usage is TRBV15 and J usage is TRBJ1-4; D is perhaps TRBD1 (5 bases). The CDR3 runs 12 residues. Trimming pared 6 bases from V and 4 bases from J, leaving 6 bases between. The germline gives CDR1 LNHNV, CDR2 YYDKDF (reference sequence).

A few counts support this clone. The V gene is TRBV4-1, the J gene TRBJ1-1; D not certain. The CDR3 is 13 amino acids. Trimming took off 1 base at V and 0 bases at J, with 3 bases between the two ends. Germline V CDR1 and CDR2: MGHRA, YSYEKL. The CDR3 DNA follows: TGCGCCAGCAGCCAAGCAGTGAACACTGAAGCTTTCTTT. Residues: CASSQAVNTEAFF.

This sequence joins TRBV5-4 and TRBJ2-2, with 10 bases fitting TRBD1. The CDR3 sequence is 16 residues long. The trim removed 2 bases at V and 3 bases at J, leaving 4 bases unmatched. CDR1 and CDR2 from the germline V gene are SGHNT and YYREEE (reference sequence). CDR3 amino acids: CASSFPGTGDTGELFF. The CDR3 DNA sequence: TGTGCCAGCAGCTTCCCCGGGACAGGGGACACCGGGGAGCTGTTTTTT. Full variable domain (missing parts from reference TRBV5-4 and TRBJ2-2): ETGVTQSPTHLIKTRGQQVTLRCSSQSGHNTVSWYQQALGQGPQFIFQYYREEENGRGNFPPRFSGLQFPNYSSELNVNALELDDSALYLCASSFPGTGDTGELFFGEGSRLTVL.

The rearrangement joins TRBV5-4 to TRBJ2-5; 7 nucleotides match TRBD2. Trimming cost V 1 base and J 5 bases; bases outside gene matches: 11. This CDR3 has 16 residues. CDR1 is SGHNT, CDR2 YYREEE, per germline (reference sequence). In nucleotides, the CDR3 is TGTGCCAGCAGCTTGATGGGGGAGGGGAGTGTGGAGACCCAGTACTTC. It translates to CASSLMGEGSVETQYF.

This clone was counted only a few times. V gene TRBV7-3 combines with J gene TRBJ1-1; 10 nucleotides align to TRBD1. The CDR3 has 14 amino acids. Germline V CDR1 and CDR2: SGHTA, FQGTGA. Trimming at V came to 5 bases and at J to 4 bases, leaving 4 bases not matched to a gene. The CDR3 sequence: CASSVTGGGTEAFF. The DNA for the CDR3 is TGTGCCAGCAGCGTGACAGGGGGCGGCACTGAAGCTTTCTTT.

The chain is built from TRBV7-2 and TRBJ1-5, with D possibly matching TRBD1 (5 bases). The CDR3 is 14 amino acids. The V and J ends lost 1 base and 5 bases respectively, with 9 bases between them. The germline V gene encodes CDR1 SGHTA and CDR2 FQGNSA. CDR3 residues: CASSLDAGYQPQHF. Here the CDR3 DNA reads TGTGCCAGCAGCTTAGATGCAGGGTATCAGCCCCAGCATTTT.

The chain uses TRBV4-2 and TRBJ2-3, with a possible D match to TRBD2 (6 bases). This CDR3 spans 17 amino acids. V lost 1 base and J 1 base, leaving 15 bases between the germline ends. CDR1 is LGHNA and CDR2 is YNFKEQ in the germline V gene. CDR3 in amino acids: CASSQVSQRAGTDTQYF. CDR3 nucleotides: TGTGCCAGCAGCCAAGTGTCGCAGCGGGCCGGCACAGATACGCAGTATTTT.

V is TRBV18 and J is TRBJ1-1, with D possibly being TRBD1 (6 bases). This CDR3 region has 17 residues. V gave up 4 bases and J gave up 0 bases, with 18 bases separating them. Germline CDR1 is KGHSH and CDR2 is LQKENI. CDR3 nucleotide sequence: TGTGCCAGCTCACTCCTTGCAGGGGCGGTCATGAACACTGAAGCTTTCTTT. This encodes CASSLLAGAVMNTEAFF.

The CDR3 here is CASSVGQGMNTEAFF. CDR3 DNA sequence: TGTGCCAGCAGTGTCGGGCAGGGAATGAACACTGAAGCTTTCTTT. This rearrangement joins TRBV6-1 to TRBJ1-1, with a tentative D call TRBD1 (5 bases). Per the germline V gene, CDR1 is MNHNS and CDR2 is SASEGT. The CDR3 is 15 residues long. Trimming shortened V by 4 bases and J by 0 bases, and 12 bases separated the two germline ends.

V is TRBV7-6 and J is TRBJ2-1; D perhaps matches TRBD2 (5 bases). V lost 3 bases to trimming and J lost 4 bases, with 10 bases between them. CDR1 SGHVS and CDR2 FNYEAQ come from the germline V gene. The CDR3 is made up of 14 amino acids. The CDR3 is CASSFGAAYNEQFF. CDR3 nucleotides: TGTGCCAGCAGCTTTGGAGCGGCATACAATGAGCAGTTCTTC.

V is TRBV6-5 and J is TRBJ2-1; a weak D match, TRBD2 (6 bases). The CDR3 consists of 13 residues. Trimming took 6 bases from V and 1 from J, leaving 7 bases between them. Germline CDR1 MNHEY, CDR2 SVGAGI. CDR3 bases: TGTGCCAGCAGGGAGGGGTCCTACAATGAGCAGTTCTTC. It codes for CASREGSYNEQFF.

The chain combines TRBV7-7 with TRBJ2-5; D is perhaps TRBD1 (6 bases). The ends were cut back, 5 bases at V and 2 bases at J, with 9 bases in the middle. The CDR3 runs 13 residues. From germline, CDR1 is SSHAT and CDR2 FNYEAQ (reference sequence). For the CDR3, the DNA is TGTGCCAGCAGCCGGACAGCTCAAGAGACCCAGTACTTC. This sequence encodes CASSRTAQETQYF.

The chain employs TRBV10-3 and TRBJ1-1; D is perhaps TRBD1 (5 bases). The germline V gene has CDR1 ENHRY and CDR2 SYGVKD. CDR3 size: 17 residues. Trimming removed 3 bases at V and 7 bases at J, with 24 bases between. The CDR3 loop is CAISEPEYRGKEGEAFF. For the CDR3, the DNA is TGTGCCATCAGTGAACCGGAATACCGGGGGAAGGAAGGTGAAGCTTTCTTT.

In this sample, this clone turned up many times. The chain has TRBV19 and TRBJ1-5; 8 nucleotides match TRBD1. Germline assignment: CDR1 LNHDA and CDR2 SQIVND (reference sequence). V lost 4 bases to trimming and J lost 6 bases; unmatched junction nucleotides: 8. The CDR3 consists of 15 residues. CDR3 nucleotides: TGTGCCAGTAGTACACCCGGACAGGGCACTCAGCCCCAGCATTTT. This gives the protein CASSTPGQGTQPQHF. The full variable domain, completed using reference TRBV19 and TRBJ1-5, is DGGITQSPKYLFRKEGQNVTLSCEQNLNHDAMYWYRQDPGQGLRLIYYSQIVNDFQKGDIAEGYSVSREKKESFPLTVTSAQKNPTAFYLCASSTPGQGTQPQHFGDGTRLSIL.